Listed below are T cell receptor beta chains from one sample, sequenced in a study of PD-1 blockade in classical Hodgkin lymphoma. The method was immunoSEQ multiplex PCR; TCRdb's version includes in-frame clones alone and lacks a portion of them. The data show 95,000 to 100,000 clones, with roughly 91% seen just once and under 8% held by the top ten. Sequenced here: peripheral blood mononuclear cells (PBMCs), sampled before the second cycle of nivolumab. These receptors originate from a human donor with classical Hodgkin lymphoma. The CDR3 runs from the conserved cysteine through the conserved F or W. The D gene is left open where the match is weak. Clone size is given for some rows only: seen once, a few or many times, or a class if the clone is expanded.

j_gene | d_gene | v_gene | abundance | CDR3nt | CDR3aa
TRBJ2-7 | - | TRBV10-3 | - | TGTGCCATCAGTGAGTCGTTCCAGGACGGTCGCGAGCAGTACTTC | CAISESFQDGREQYF
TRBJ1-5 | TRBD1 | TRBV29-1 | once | TGCAGCGTTGAAGTGACAGGGGAGAGCAATCAGCCCCAGCATTTT | CSVEVTGESNQPQHF
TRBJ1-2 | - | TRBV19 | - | TGTGCCAGTAGTATAATGACACAGGATTTTAACTATGGCTACACCTTC | CASSIMTQDFNYGYTF
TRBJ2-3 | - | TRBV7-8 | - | TGTGCCAGCAGCTCCGGGACAACTAGCACAGATACGCAGTATTTT | CASSSGTTSTDTQYF
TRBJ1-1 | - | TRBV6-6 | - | TGTGCCAGCACCGGACGGCAGCCTGAAGCTTTCTTT | CASTGRQPEAFF
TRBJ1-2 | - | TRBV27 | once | TGTGCCAGCAGCCTTTCTTTGACTAACTATGGCTACACCTTC | CASSLSLTNYGYTF
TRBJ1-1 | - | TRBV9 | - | TGTGCCAGCAGCGTAGGGGCTGAAGCTTTCTTT | CASSVGAEAFF
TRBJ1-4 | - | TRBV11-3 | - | TGTGCCAGCAGCTTAGATGGTAGGCAGGGAGAAGAAAAACTGTTTTTT | CASSLDGRQGEEKLFF
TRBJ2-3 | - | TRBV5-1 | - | TGCGCCAGCAGCTTGCGGGTGGGAGATACGCAGTATTTT | CASSLRVGDTQYF
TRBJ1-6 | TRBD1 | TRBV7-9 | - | TGTGCCAGCAGCTCCACCGGACAGGCTGATTCACCCCTCCACTTT | CASSSTGQADSPLHF
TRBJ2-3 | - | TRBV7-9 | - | TGTGCCAGGAGTAGTGCCGGCGGAGATACGCAGTATTTT | CARSSAGGDTQYF
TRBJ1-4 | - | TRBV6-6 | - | TGTGCCAGCAGTTACTCGGGGGGGCGCGGTGAAAAACTGTTTTTT | CASSYSGGRGEKLFF
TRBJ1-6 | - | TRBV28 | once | TGTGCCAGCAGTCGAAGGGGATTATATGGGTCACGGTCCTATAATTCACCCCTCCACTTT | CASSRRGLYGSRSYNSPLHF
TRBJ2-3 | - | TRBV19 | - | TGTGCCAGTAGTACAGGGGGGGGCACAGATACGCAGTATTTT | CASSTGGGTDTQYF
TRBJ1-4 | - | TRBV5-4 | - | TGTGCCAGCAGCCCGGGGCCCACTAGGAATGAAAAACTGTTTTTT | CASSPGPTRNEKLFF
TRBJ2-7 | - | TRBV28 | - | TGTGCCAGGCCCACGGGGGCGATTGGCCACGAGCAGTACTTC | CARPTGAIGHEQYF
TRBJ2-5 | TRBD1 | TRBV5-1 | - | TGCGCCAGCAGCTGGGGGACAGGGGGCCAGGAGACCCAGTACTTC | CASSWGTGGQETQYF
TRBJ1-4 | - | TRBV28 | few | TGTGCCAGCAGCGATCGGGAAAAACTGTTTTTT | CASSDREKLFF
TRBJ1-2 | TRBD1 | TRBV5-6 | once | TGTGCCAGCAGCTTGGACAGGGGATACTATGGCTACACCTTC | CASSLDRGYYGYTF
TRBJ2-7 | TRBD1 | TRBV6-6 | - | TGTGCCAGCAAAACGACAGGGCTTATTTACGAGCAGTACTTC | CASKTTGLIYEQYF
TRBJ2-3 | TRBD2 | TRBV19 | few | TGTGCCACCCGATGGACTAGCGGTCCTGATACGCAGTATTTT | CATRWTSGPDTQYF
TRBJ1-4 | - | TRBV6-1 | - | TGTGCCAGCAGTGAAGTCTGGATTCGGGAAAAACTGTTTTTT | CASSEVWIREKLFF
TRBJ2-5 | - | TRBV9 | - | TGTGCCAGCAGCGTAGCAGAGACCCAGTACTTC | CASSVAETQYF
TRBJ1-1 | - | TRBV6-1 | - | TGTGCCAGCAGTGAAGCGGGAAGGGGATGGGACACTGAAGCTTTCTTT | CASSEAGRGWDTEAFF
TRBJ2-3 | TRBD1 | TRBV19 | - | TGTGCCAGTAGTATGGGATGGGGGCGGGACAGGGGTACAGATACGCAGTATTTT | CASSMGWGRDRGTDTQYF
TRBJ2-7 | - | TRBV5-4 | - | TGTGCCAGCAGCGGCGGGGTCGAGCAGTACTTC | CASSGGVEQYF
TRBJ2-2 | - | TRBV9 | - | TGTGCCAGCAGCGTAGGAGGTCACGGGGAGCTGTTTTTT | CASSVGGHGELFF
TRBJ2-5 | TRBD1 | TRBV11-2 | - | TGTGCCAGCAGTTCCTACAGGGGGCCCCGACAAGAGACCCAGTACTTC | CASSSYRGPRQETQYF
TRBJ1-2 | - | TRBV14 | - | TGTGCCAGCAGCCAAGATAACACAGATAACTATGGCTACACCTTC | CASSQDNTDNYGYTF
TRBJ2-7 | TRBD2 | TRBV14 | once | TGTGCCCCTAGGGGCGGGGGCGAGCAGTACTTC | CAPRGGGEQYF
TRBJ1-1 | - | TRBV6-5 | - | TGTGCCAGCAGTTATCGCAGTTACACTGAAGCTTTCTTT | CASSYRSYTEAFF
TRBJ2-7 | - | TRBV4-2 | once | TGTGCCAGCAGCCAAGACTTCCTCGGAACCTACGAGCAGTACTTC | CASSQDFLGTYEQYF
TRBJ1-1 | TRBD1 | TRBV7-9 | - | TGTGCCAGCACTTCTAGGGGGCTCCTGACTGAAGCTTTCTTT | CASTSRGLLTEAFF
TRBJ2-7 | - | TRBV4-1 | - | TGCGCCAGCAGCCAAGAGGATTTCTACGAGCAGTACTTC | CASSQEDFYEQYF
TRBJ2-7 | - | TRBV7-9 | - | TGTGCCAGCAGCCCATCCGCGGGGACCGAGCAGTACTTC | CASSPSAGTEQYF
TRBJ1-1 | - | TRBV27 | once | TGTGCCAGCAGTTTGGGGGGGCTCGGCACTGAAGCTTTCTTT | CASSLGGLGTEAFF
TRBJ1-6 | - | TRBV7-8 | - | TGTGCCAGCAGCCAACTCGGGGGCCTTAATTCACCCCTCCACTTT | CASSQLGGLNSPLHF
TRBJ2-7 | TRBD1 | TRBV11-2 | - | TGTGCCAGCAGTTTTGGGACAGGGAGATACGAGCAGTACTTC | CASSFGTGRYEQYF
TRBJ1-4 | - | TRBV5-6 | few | TGTGCCAGCAGCTTGCTGGGACTTGAAAAACTGTTTTTT | CASSLLGLEKLFF
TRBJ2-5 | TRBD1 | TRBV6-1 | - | TGTGCCAGCAGTTTCGGGACAGCCGAGACCCAGTACTTC | CASSFGTAETQYF
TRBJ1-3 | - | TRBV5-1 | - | TGCGCCAGCAGCTTGGACTTCGGCACCATATATTTT | CASSLDFGTIYF
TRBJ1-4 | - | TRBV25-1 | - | TGTGCCAGCAGTGAATTAGGGCCAGAACATAATGAAAAACTGTTTTTT | CASSELGPEHNEKLFF
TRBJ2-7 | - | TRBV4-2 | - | TGTGCCAGCAGCCAAGAGGGCTACGAGCAGTACTTC | CASSQEGYEQYF
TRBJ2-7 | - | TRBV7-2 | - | TGTGCCAGCAGCTTCGAACAGCCGACTACTTTACCCTACGAGCAGTACTTC | CASSFEQPTTLPYEQYF
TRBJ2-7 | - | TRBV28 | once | TGTGCCAGCAGTTTACCCGGGGGACCTTTCCACGAGCAGTACTTC | CASSLPGGPFHEQYF
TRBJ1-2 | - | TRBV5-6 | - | TGTGCCAGCAGCTTGGAAGCACAGGGTGGGGGCTACACCTTC | CASSLEAQGGGYTF
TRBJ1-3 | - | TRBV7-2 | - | TGTGCCAGCAGCTTAGAGGGAAGCTCTGGAAACACCATATATTTT | CASSLEGSSGNTIYF
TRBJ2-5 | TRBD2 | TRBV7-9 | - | TGTGCCAGCGGCTCAAGCGGGGGGCTACAAGAGACCCAGTACTTC | CASGSSGGLQETQYF
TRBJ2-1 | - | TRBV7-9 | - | TGTGCCAGCAGCTACGAAGGGCTTGAGCAGTTCTTC | CASSYEGLEQFF
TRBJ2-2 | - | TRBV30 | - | TGTGCCTGTCCCCTGAGGGGGGAAGGAACCGGGGAGCTGTTTTTT | CACPLRGEGTGELFF
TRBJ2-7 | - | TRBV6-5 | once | TGTGCCAGCAGTTACGAGGACGGAGACGAGCAGTACTTC | CASSYEDGDEQYF
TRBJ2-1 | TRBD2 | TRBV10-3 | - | TGTGCCATCTGTGCGGGGGAGTGTAATGAGCAGTTCTTC | CAICAGECNEQFF
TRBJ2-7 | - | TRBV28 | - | TGTGCCAGCGGAAGGAGGGGCCCCTACGAGCAGTACTTC | CASGRRGPYEQYF
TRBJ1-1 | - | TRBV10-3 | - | TGTGCCATCAGTGGGGAGGGACGATGGACTGAAGCTTTCTTT | CAISGEGRWTEAFF
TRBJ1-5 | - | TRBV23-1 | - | TGCGCCAGCAGTCAATGGGAAGGGATCGGTCAGCCCCAGCATTTT | CASSQWEGIGQPQHF
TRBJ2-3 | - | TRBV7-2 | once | TGTGCCAGCAGCTCCTCCCCTCGCCCGCTGGATACGCAGTATTTT | CASSSSPRPLDTQYF
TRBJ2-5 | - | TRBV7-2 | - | TGTGCCAGCAGCCCAACCGACCCGGGGGTCAAAGAGACCCAGTACTTC | CASSPTDPGVKETQYF
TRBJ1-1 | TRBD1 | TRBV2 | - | TGTGCCAGCAGTATCGGACAGGGCTCGACTGAAGCTTTCTTT | CASSIGQGSTEAFF
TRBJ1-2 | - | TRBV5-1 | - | TGCGCCAGCAGAGAGGCAGGGGTGGAGAATGGCTACACCTTC | CASREAGVENGYTF